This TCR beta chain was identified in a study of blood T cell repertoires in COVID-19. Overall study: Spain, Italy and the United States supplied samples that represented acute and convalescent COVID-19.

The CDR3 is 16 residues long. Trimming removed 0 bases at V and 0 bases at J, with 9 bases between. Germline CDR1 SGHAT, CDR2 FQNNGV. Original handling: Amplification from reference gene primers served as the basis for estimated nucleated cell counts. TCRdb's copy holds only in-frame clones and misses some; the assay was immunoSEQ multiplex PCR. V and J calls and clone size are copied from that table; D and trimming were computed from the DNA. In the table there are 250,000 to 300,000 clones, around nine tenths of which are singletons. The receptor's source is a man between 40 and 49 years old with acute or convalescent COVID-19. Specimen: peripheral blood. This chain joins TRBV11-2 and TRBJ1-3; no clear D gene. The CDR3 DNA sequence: TGTGCCAGCAGCTTAGAAGGGAGGTACTCTGGAAACACCATATATTTT. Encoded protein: CASSLEGRYSGNTIYF.